This passage covers 22 T cell receptor beta chains from one sample sequenced in a study of blood T cell repertoires in COVID-19. Assay: immunoSEQ multiplex PCR; the TCRdb copy retains only in-frame clones and omits some. The sample carries 120,000 to 150,000 clones, approximately 82% recorded once. Material: peripheral blood. The receptors here all came from a human donor with acute or convalescent COVID-19. The donor label of this sample is uncertain.

This chain connects TRBV2 to TRBJ2-7; unclear D gene. In germline, CDR1 is SNHLY, CDR2 FYNNEI. The ends were cut back, 2 bases at V and 1 base at J, with 9 bases in the middle. This CDR3 is built from 14 residues. In nucleotides, the CDR3 is TGTGCCAGCAGTGAACAGGTCCTTTCCTACGAGCAGTACTTC. Translated: CASSEQVLSYEQYF. The full variable domain, rest sourced from reference TRBV2 and TRBJ2-7, is EPEVTQTPSHQVTQMGQEVILRCVPISNHLYFYWYRQILGQKVEFLVSFYNNEISEKSEIFDDQFSVERPDGSNFTLKIRSTKLEDSAMYFCASSEQVLSYEQYFGPGTRLTVT.

The gene calls are TRBV19 and TRBJ1-5, with D possibly matching TRBD1 (6 bases). The germline V and J ends were trimmed by 6 bases and 4 bases, with 16 bases remaining between them. Germline lookup yields CDR1 LNHDA and CDR2 SQIVND (reference sequence). The CDR3 is 15 amino acids. The CDR3 region has the DNA TGTGCCAGTAGCTATGACAGGTCAACGAATCAGCCCCAGCATTTT. Its translation is CASSYDRSTNQPQHF.

This clone has only one observation. The V and J genes are TRBV10-1 and TRBJ1-1, with D unclear. The CDR3 has 13 amino acids. V was cut by 6 bases and J by 1 base, with 9 bases left in between. Germline-derived CDR1 and CDR2 are WNHNN and SYGVQD (reference sequence). The CDR3 sequence is CASSKDWNTEAFF. The CDR3 coding sequence is TGCGCCAGCAGCAAGGACTGGAACACTGAAGCTTTCTTT.

The rearrangement links TRBV4-1 to TRBJ2-5; 9 bases fit TRBD1. The V gene's germline CDR1 is MGHRA and CDR2 YSYEKL. Trimming took 3 bases from V and 5 from J; bases not matched to a gene: 7. The CDR3 loop spans 15 amino acids. This CDR3 is CASSQTGGVWETQYF. The CDR3 DNA follows: TGCGCCAGCAGCCAGACAGGGGGTGTTTGGGAGACCCAGTACTTC.

This clone was recorded once. The chain uses TRBV6-5 and TRBJ2-3; 11 bases fit TRBD1. V was clipped by 4 bases and J by 5 bases; unmatched bases: 2. This CDR3 comprises 14 residues. Germline CDR1 and CDR2: MNHEY and SVGAGI. The CDR3 bases are TGTGCCAGCAGTTTGGACAGGGGGCGAGATACGCAGTATTTT. It specifies CASSLDRGRDTQYF.

The chain is built from TRBV19 and TRBJ1-2, with 10 bases lining up with TRBD1. V lost 6 bases, J lost 7 bases, and 8 bases stayed unmatched. Germline assignment: CDR1 LNHDA and CDR2 SQIVND (reference sequence). CDR3 length: 14 residues. This CDR3 reads CASRTGGGHRGYTF. The CDR3 DNA is TGTGCCAGTAGGACAGGGGGCGGCCACCGTGGCTACACCTTC.

The V and J genes are TRBV25-1 and TRBJ1-2; weak D call: TRBD1 (5 bases). CDR3 length: 12 amino acids. The germline V gene has CDR1 MGHDK and CDR2 SYGVNS. Trimming took off 6 bases at V and 6 bases at J, with 11 bases between the two ends. As DNA, the CDR3 is TGTGCCAGCAGCGGGGGAACAGATGGCTACACCTTC. It encodes CASSGGTDGYTF.

The chain couples TRBV2 to TRBJ1-2, with no clear D. Trimming cost V 2 bases and J 6 bases, with 13 bases left between them. CDR3 size: 14 residues. Germline lookup yields CDR1 SNHLY and CDR2 FYNNEI. CDR3 DNA sequence: TGTGCCAGCAGTGAACTACAGCCAAGGCATGGCTACACCTTC. This codes for CASSELQPRHGYTF.

The V call is TRBV19, the J call TRBJ1-6; D ambiguous. The V end was cut by 6 bases, the J end by 8 bases, with 14 bases between. In germline, CDR1 is LNHDA, CDR2 SQIVND (reference sequence). There are 14 residues in the CDR3. CDR3 loop: CASRADGGDSPLHF. CDR3 bases: TGTGCCAGTAGAGCAGACGGTGGAGATTCACCCCTCCACTTT.

The J gene is TRBJ1-2, the V gene TRBV27, with 8 bases aligning to TRBD1. CDR1 and CDR2 (germline): MNHEY, SMNVEV (reference sequence). This CDR3 contains 17 residues. V gave up 4 bases and J gave up 1 base; unmatched junction bases: 11. The CDR3 spells CASSSTDRAGLNYGYTF. Written as DNA, the CDR3 is TGTGCCAGCAGTTCGACGGACAGGGCCGGGCTTAACTATGGCTACACCTTC.

The V call is TRBV7-2, the J call TRBJ2-7, with 8 bases fitting TRBD1. This CDR3 is 15 amino acids long. Germline V gene data show CDR1 as SGHTA and CDR2 as FQGNSA. The V gene end was trimmed by 0 bases and the J gene end by 3 bases; junction bases not matched to a gene: 4. The CDR3: CASSLAVRGLYEQYF. The CDR3 bases are TGTGCCAGCAGCTTAGCGGTCAGGGGGCTCTACGAGCAGTACTTC.

This clone appeared a few times. V and J are TRBV5-1 and TRBJ1-2; a possible D gene is TRBD1 (5 bases). V lost 0 bases, J lost 8 bases, and 17 bases lay in between. CDR3 length equals 15 residues. CDR1 and CDR2 (germline): SGHRS, YFSETQ. The CDR3: CASSLAAGGREGYTF. Here the CDR3 DNA reads TGCGCCAGCAGCTTGGCGGCTGGCGGCAGGGAAGGCTACACCTTC.

V gene TRBV5-1 combines with J gene TRBJ1-5; possible D gene TRBD1, 6 bases. Germline CDR1 reads SGHRS; CDR2 reads YFSETQ. This CDR3 region has 16 residues. V was cut by 0 bases and J by 0 bases, with 10 bases left in between. CDR3 DNA: TGCGCCAGCAGCTTGGGGACAGAGTATAGCAATCAGCCCCAGCATTTT. It yields the protein CASSLGTEYSNQPQHF.

The chain has TRBV5-1 and TRBJ2-3; possible D gene TRBD1, 5 bases. Trimming took off 3 bases at V and 0 bases at J, with 11 bases between the two ends. This CDR3 is 15 amino acids long. CDR1 and CDR2 (germline): SGHRS, YFSETQ. The CDR3 here is CASSSARGSTDTQYF. CDR3 coding DNA: TGCGCCAGCAGCTCCGCTAGGGGCAGCACAGATACGCAGTATTTT. The full variable domain, in which reference TRBV5-1 and TRBJ2-3 provide the parts outside the CDR3, is KAGVTQTPRYLIKTRGQQVTLSCSPISGHRSVSWYQQTPGQGLQFLFEYFSETQRNKGNFPGRFSGRQFSNSRSEMNVSTLELGDSALYLCASSSARGSTDTQYFGPGTRLTVL.

The chain has TRBV6-5 and TRBJ1-4; 7 nucleotides line up with TRBD1. The CDR3 sequence is 14 residues long. The germline CDR1 and CDR2 sequences are MNHEY and SVGAGI. Trimming took 6 bases from V and 8 from J; bases not matched to a gene: 9. In DNA form, the CDR3 reads TGTGCCAGCAGAAGACAGGGAGGAGGAGAAAAACTGTTTTTT. Its protein product is CASRRQGGGEKLFF.

A single count supports this clone. This sequence joins TRBV6-5 and TRBJ1-2; 7 bases are a match to TRBD1. Looked up from germline, CDR1 is MNHEY and CDR2 is SVGAGI. The length of the CDR3 is 13 residues. The trim removed 6 bases at V and 2 bases at J, leaving 3 bases unmatched. The CDR3 is CASSEGQNYGYTF. CDR3 coding DNA: TGTGCCAGCAGCGAGGGACAGAACTATGGCTACACCTTC.

The rearrangement links TRBV6-5 to TRBJ1-3, with 7 bases fitting TRBD1. The germline V gene encodes CDR1 MNHEY and CDR2 SVGAGI. There are 14 residues in the CDR3. V gave up 7 bases and J gave up 0 bases; unmatched junction bases: 3. CDR3 bases: TGTGCCAGCAACGGACAGGCCTCTGGAAACACCATATATTTT. Translation gives CASNGQASGNTIYF.

Here the CDR3 DNA reads TGTGCCAGCAGTTTATGGGACAGAGGGTACCCCGAGCAGTACTTC. It specifies CASSLWDRGYPEQYF. The V and J genes are TRBV27 and TRBJ2-7; 7 bases line up with TRBD1. V dropped 1 base and J dropped 6; count of bases not matched to a gene: 9. The CDR3 consists of 15 residues. Germline values: CDR1 MNHEY, CDR2 SMNVEV (reference sequence).

This clone was seen only a few times. The rearrangement uses TRBV5-1 and TRBJ1-1; tentatively, D is TRBD1 (5 bases). The V end lost 0 bases, the J end lost 1 base, and 10 bases lay between the germline ends. CDR1 is SGHRS, CDR2 YFSETQ, per germline. The CDR3 covers 15 residues. CDR3 sequence: CASSLGQPENTEAFF. The CDR3 DNA is TGCGCCAGCAGCTTGGGACAGCCAGAGAACACTGAAGCTTTCTTT.

The chain employs TRBV20-1 and TRBJ2-3; the D is unclear. The CDR3 runs 11 residues. The germline V and J ends were trimmed by 3 bases and 6 bases, with 7 bases remaining between them. Germline CDR1 and CDR2: DFQATT and SNEGSKA (reference sequence). CDR3 loop: CSASRADTQYF. The CDR3 region has the DNA TGCAGTGCTAGTAGAGCGGATACGCAGTATTTT.

This clone occurred a few times. The rearrangement joins TRBV20-1 to TRBJ1-2; 8 bases line up with TRBD1. The germline CDR1 and CDR2 sequences are DFQATT and SNEGSKA (reference sequence). The CDR3 spans 11 residues. CDR3 loop: CSRQGNYGYTF. CDR3 nucleotides: TGCAGCAGACAGGGGAACTATGGCTACACCTTC.

The chain recombines TRBV3-1 (or the pseudogene TRBV3-2) with TRBJ1-2; perhaps TRBD1 as D (6 bases). V gave up 4 bases and J gave up 4 bases, with 16 bases separating them. CDR1 LGHDT and CDR2 YNNKEL come from the germline V gene (reference sequence). The CDR3 covers 15 residues. The CDR3 here is CASSRTTGTLYGYTF. The CDR3 bases are TGTGCCAGCAGCCGGACCACCGGGACACTCTATGGCTACACCTTC.